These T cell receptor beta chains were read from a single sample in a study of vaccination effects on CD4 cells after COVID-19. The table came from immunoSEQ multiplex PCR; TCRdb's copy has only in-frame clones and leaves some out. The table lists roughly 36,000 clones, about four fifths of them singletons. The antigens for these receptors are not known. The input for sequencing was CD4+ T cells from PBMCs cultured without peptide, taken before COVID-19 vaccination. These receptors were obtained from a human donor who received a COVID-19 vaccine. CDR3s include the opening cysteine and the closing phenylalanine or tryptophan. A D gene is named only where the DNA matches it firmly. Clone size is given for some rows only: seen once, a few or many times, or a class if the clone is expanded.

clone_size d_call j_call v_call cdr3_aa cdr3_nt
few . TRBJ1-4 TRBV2 CASSGGILGEKLFF TGTGCCAGCAGTGGCGGCATCTTAGGTGAAAAACTGTTTTTT
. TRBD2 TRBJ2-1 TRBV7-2 CASSLAAGGPYNEQFF TGTGCCAGCAGCTTAGCGGCGGGAGGGCCCTACAATGAGCAGTTCTTC
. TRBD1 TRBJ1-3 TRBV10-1 CASSEQPGGSGNTIYF TGCGCCAGCAGTGAACAGCCAGGGGGCTCTGGAAACACCATATATTTT
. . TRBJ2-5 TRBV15 CATSPSTVAALETQYF TGTGCCACCAGCCCTTCGACGGTCGCGGCTTTGGAGACCCAGTACTTC
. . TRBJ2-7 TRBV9 CASSVGPSRLGPNSYEQYF TGTGCCAGCAGCGTAGGACCGTCCCGACTCGGCCCCAACTCCTACGAGCAGTACTTC
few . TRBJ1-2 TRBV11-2 CASSLVRGKANYGYTF TGTGCCAGCAGCTTAGTTCGAGGCAAAGCTAACTATGGCTACACCTTC
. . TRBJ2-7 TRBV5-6 CASSSFYEQYF TGTGCCAGCAGCTCCTTCTACGAGCAGTACTTC
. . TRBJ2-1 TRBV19 CASRTDRSSYNEQFF TGTGCCAGCAGAACGGACAGAAGCTCCTACAATGAGCAGTTCTTC
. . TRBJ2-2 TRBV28 CASISRRAGVTGELFF TGTGCCAGCATCTCTCGGAGGGCAGGAGTAACCGGGGAGCTGTTTTTT
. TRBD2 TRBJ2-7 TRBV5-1 CASRRTSGTYEQYF TGCGCCAGCAGAAGGACTAGCGGAACCTACGAGCAGTACTTC
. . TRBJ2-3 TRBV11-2 CASSLGATDTQYF TGTGCCAGCAGCTTAGGAGCGACAGATACGCAGTATTTT